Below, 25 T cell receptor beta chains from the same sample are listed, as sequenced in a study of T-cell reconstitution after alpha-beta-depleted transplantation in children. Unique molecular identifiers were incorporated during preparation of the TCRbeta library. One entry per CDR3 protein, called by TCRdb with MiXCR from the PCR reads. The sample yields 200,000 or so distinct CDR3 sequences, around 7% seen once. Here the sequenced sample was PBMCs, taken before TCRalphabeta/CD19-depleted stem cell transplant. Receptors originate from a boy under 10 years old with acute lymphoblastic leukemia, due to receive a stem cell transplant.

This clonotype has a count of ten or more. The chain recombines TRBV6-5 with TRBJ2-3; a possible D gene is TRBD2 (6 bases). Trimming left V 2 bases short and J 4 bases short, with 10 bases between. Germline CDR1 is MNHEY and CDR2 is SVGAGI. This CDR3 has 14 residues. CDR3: CASSYRAGPDTQYF. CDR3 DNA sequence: TGTGCCAGCAGTTACCGAGCGGGCCCAGATACGCAGTATTTT.

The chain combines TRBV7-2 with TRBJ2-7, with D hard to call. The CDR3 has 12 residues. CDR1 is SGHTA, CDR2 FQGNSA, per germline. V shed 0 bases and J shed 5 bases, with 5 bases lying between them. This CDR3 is CASSLAMNEQYF. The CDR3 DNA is TGTGCCAGCAGCTTAGCGATGAACGAGCAGTACTTC.

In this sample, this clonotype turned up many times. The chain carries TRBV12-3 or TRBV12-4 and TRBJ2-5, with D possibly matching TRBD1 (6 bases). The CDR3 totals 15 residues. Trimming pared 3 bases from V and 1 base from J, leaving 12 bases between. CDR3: CASSFLYRAQETQYF. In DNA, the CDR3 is TGTGCCAGCAGTTTCCTCTACAGGGCCCAAGAGACCCAGTACTTC.

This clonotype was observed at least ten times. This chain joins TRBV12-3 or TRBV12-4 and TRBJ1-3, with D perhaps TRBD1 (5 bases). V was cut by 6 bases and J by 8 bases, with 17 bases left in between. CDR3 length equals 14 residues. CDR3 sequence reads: CASSGTRVGDTIYF. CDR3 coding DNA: TGTGCCAGCAGCGGGACCCGGGTAGGGGACACCATATATTTT.

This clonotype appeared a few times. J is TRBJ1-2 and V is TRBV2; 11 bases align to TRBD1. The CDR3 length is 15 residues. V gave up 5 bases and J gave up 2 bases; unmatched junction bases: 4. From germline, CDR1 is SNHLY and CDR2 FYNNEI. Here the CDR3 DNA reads TGTGCCAGCAGTACTTGGACAGGGGGCAACTATGGCTACACCTTC. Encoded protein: CASSTWTGGNYGYTF.

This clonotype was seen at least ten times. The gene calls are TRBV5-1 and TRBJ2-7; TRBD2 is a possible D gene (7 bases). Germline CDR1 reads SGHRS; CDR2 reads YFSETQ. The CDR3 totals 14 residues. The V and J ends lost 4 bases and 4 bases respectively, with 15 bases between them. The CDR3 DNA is TGCGCCAGCAGCGCAGGAGGGGGGGAGTACGAGCAGTACTTC. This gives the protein CASSAGGGEYEQYF.

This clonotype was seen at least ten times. As DNA, the CDR3 is TGTGCCAGCAGTTACTCGGACGGTTATGGCTACACCTTC. Translated, it gives CASSYSDGYGYTF. The gene calls are TRBV6-5 and TRBJ1-2, with D hard to call. This CDR3 is 13 amino acids long. V lost 0 bases, J lost 5 bases, and 7 bases lay in between. In germline, CDR1 is MNHEY, CDR2 SVGAGI.

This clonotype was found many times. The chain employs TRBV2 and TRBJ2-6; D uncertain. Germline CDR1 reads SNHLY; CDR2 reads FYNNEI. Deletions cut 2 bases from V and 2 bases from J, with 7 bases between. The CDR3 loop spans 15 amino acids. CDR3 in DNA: TGTGCCAGCAGTGAACGAGGTACTGGGGCCAACGTCCTGACTTTC. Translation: CASSERGTGANVLTF. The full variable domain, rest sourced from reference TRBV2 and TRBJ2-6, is EPEVTQTPSHQVTQMGQEVILRCVPISNHLYFYWYRQILGQKVEFLVSFYNNEISEKSEIFDDQFSVERPDGSNFTLKIRSTKLEDSAMYFCASSERGTGANVLTFGAGSRLTVL.

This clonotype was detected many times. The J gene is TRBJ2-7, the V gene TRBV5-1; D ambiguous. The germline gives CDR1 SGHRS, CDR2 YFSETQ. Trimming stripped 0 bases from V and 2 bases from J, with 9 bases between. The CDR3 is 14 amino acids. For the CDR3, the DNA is TGCGCCAGCAGCTTGGTGGGCACCCCCTACGAGCAGTACTTC. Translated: CASSLVGTPYEQYF.

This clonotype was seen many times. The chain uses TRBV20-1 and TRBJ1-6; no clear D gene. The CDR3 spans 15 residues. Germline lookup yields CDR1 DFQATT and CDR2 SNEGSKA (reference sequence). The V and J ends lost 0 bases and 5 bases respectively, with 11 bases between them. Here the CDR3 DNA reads TGCAGTGCTAGAGATAGGACGGCCAATAATTCACCCCTCCACTTT. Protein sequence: CSARDRTANNSPLHF.

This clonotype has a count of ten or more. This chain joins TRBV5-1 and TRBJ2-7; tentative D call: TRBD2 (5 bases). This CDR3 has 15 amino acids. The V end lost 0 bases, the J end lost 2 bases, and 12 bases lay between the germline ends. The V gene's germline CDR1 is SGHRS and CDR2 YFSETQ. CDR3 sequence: CASSLGEILPYEQYF. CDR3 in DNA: TGCGCCAGCAGCTTGGGGGAGATCCTCCCCTACGAGCAGTACTTC.

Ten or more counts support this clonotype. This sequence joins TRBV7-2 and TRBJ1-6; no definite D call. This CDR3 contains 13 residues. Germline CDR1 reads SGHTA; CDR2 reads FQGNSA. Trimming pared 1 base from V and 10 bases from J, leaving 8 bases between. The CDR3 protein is CASSLEDGSPLHF. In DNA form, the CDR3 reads TGTGCCAGCAGCTTAGAAGATGGGTCACCCCTCCACTTT.

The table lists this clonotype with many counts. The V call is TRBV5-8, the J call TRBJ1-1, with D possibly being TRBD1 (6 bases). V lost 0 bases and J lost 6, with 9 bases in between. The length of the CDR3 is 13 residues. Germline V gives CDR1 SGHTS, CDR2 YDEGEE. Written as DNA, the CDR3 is TGTGCCAGCAGCTTGGCAGGGGACCCTGAAGCTTTCTTT. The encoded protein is CASSLAGDPEAFF.

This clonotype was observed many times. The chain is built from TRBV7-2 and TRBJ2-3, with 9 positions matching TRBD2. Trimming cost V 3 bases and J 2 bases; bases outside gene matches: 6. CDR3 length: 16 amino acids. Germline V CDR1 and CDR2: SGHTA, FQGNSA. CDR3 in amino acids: CASSFGGGGATDTQYF. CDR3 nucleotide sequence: TGTGCCAGCAGCTTCGGTGGCGGGGGGGCCACAGATACGCAGTATTTT. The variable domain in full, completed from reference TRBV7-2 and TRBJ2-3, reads GAGVSQSPSNKVTEKGKDVELRCDPISGHTALYWYRQSLGQGLEFLIYFQGNSAPDKSGLPSDRFSAERTGGSVSTLTIQRTQQEDSAVYLCASSFGGGGATDTQYFGPGTRLTVL.

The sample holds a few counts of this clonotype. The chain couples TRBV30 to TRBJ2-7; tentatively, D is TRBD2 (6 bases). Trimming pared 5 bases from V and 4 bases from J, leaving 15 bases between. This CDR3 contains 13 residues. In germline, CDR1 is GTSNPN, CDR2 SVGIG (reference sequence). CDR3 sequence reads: CAWQASGVYEQYF. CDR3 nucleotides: TGTGCCTGGCAGGCGTCGGGGGTATACGAGCAGTACTTC.

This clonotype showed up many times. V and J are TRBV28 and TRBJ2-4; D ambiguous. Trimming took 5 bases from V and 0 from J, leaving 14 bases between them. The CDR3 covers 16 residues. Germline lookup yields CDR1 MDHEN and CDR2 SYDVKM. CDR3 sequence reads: CASSPFPQVAKNIQYF. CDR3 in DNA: TGTGCCAGCAGTCCTTTCCCTCAAGTAGCCAAAAACATTCAGTACTTC.

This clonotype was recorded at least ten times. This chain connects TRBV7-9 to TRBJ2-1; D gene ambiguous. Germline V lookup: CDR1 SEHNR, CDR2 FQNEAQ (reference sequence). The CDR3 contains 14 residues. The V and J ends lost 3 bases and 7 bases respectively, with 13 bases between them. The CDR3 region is CASSFGVMGNEQFF. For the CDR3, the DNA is TGTGCCAGCAGCTTTGGGGTTATGGGGAATGAGCAGTTCTTC.

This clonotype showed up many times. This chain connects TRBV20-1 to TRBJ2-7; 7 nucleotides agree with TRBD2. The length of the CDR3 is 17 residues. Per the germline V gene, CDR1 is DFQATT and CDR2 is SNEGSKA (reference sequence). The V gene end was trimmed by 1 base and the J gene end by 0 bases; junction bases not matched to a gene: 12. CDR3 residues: CSARGLDGEGSSYEQYF. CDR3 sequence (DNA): TGCAGTGCTAGAGGACTAGACGGGGAGGGCAGCTCCTACGAGCAGTACTTC.

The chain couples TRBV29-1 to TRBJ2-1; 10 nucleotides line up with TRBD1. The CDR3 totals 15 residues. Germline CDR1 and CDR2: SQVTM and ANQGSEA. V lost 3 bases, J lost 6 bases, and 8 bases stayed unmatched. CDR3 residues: CSVDRQGAPFNEQFF. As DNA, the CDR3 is TGCAGCGTTGATAGACAGGGGGCCCCTTTCAATGAGCAGTTCTTC.

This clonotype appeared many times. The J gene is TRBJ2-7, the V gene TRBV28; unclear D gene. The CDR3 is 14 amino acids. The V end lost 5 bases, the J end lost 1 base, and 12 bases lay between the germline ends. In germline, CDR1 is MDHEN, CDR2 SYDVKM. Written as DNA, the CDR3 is TGTGCCAGCAGTATTCGCAGGTTTTCCTACGAGCAGTACTTC. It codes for CASSIRRFSYEQYF. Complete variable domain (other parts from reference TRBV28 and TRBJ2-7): DVKVTQSSRYLVKRTGEKVFLECVQDMDHENMFWYRQDPGLGLRLIYFSYDVKMKEKGDIPEGYSVSREKKERFSLILESASTNQTSMYLCASSIRRFSYEQYFGPGTRLTVT.

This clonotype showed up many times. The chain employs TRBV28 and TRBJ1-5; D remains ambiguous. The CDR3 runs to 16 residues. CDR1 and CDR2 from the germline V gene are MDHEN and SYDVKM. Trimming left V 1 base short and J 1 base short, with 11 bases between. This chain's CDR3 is CASSLLPHLSNQPQHF. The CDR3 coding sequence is TGTGCCAGCAGTTTATTGCCTCATTTGAGCAATCAGCCCCAGCATTTT.

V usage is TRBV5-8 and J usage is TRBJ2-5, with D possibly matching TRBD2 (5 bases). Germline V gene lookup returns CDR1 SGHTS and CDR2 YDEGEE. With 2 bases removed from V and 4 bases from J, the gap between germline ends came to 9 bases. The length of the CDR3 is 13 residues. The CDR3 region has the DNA TGTGCCAGCAGCTTTAGCGCCGCAGAGACCCAGTACTTC. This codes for CASSFSAAETQYF.

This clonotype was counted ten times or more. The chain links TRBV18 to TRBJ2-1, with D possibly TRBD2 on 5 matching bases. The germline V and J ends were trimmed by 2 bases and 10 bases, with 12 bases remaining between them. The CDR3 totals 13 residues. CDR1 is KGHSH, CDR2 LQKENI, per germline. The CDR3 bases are TGTGCCAGCTCACCAGACGCGGGCCGCGAGCAGTTCTTC. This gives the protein CASSPDAGREQFF.

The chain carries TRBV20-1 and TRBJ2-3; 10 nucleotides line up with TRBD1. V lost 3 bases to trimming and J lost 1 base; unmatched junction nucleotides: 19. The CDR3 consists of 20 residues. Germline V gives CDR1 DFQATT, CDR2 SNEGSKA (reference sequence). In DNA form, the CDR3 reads TGCAGTGCTAGTGGATTCGACAGGGGGCGAACCGTGTCTGGCACAGATACGCAGTATTTT. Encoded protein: CSASGFDRGRTVSGTDTQYF.

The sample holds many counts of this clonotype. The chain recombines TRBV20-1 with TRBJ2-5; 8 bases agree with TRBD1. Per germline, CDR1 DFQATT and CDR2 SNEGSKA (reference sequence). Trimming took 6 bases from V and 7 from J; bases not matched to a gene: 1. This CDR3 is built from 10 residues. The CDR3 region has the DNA TGCAGTGCCAGGGGGCCGACCCAGTACTTC. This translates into CSARGPTQYF.